This TCR beta chain was sequenced during a study of T cells after yellow fever vaccination. Broader study findings: Weaker overall, the secondary response nonetheless peaked faster (day 5 versus 15). Re-detected after boosting: most primary clones, 96% of CD4 and about 89% of CD8.

A process of 5'RACE template switching, which added a universal primer site and UMIs, was used to make TCR cDNA. TCRdb independently ran MiXCR on the 5' RACE reads; one entry per CDR3 protein. The table has 600,000 to 750,000 distinct CDR3 sequences, over 9% seen once. This clonotype occurred a few times. Its antigen is currently unknown. The receptor was isolated from a man in his thirties or forties who received the YFV17D yellow fever vaccine. Specimen: PBMCs, collected on the day of the yellow fever booster vaccination.

The CDR3 reads CAISEKAPGRNEKLFF. CDR3 DNA sequence: TGTGCCATCAGTGAGAAAGCCCCCGGCCGGAATGAAAAACTGTTTTTT. The V and J genes are TRBV10-3 and TRBJ1-4; D gene unclear. CDR1 and CDR2 from the germline V gene are ENHRY and SYGVKD. Trimming removed 2 bases from V and 5 bases from J, with 15 bases in between. This CDR3 spans 16 amino acids.